Listed below are T cell receptor beta chains from one sample, sequenced in a study of CD8+CD57+ T cells in acquired aplastic anemia. MiXCR was run by TCRdb on the reads, yielding one entry per CDR3 protein. This table holds about 98,000 distinct CDR3 sequences, around 62% found once. Sample: sorted CD4+, CD8+, or CD8+CD57+ T cells (not recorded which) from PBMCs. The receptors were sampled from a human donor with aplastic anemia. Each CDR3 is given with its conserved first and last residue. Each record gives: D gene, V gene, clone size, J gene, CDR3 protein, CDR3 DNA. A D gene is named only where the DNA matches it firmly. Part of the rows lack a size; the others show once, few, many or a class for expanded clones.

NA	TRBV5-1	NA	TRBJ1-2	CASSLEEGILAGYTF	TGCGCCAGCAGCTTGGAAGAGGGAATTCTTGCGGGCTACACCTTC
TRBD2	TRBV5-6	many	TRBJ2-5	CASSLLGTRYQETQYF	TGTGCCAGCAGCTTGCTCGGGACTAGGTACCAAGAGACCCAGTACTTC
NA	TRBV19	NA	TRBJ1-1	CASSTMGANTEAFF	TGTGCCAGTAGTACAATGGGGGCGAACACTGAAGCTTTCTTT
NA	TRBV20-1	few	TRBJ1-1	CSASPTGEAFF	TGCAGTGCTAGCCCGACAGGTGAAGCTTTCTTT
TRBD2	TRBV20-1	few	TRBJ2-5	CSARLLAGEVGTQETQYF	TGCAGTGCGCGATTACTAGCGGGGGAGGTTGGGACCCAAGAGACCCAGTACTTC
NA	TRBV20-1	NA	TRBJ1-1	CSARVLPFEAFF	TGCAGTGCTAGAGTCTTACCTTTTGAAGCTTTCTTT
TRBD1	TRBV12-3/TRBV12-4	NA	TRBJ2-3	CASSLGQGITDTQYF	TGTGCCAGCAGTTTAGGACAGGGGATCACAGATACGCAGTATTTT
NA	TRBV20-1	few	TRBJ2-3	CSASQGSGDTQYF	TGCAGTGCTAGCCAGGGGAGTGGAGATACGCAGTATTTT
NA	TRBV10-3	NA	TRBJ1-3	CAISTGFEGSGNTIYF	TGTGCCATCTCAACGGGGTTTGAGGGCTCTGGAAACACCATATATTTT
TRBD2	TRBV20-1	few	TRBJ2-7	CSASPLGTSGGYEQYF	TGCAGTGCTTCCCCGCTGGGGACTAGCGGGGGGTACGAGCAGTACTTC
NA	TRBV10-3	few	TRBJ2-5	CAISESTGQETQYF	TGTGCCATCAGTGAGTCTACAGGACAAGAGACCCAGTACTTC
NA	TRBV2	once	TRBJ1-5	CASSEVESNQPQHF	TGTGCCAGCAGTGAAGTAGAGAGCAATCAGCCCCAGCATTTT
NA	TRBV25-1	NA	TRBJ1-6	CASSEYGRGRGGDSPLHF	TGTGCCAGCAGTGAATATGGGAGAGGTCGGGGCGGTGATTCACCCCTCCACTTT
NA	TRBV19	NA	TRBJ1-3	CASTRFASGGNTIYF	TGTGCCAGTACCCGCTTTGCCTCGGGTGGAAACACCATATATTTT
NA	TRBV7-2	once	TRBJ2-7	CASSPLGKEQYF	TGTGCCAGCAGCCCCCTGGGGAAGGAGCAGTACTTC
NA	TRBV29-1	NA	TRBJ1-1	CSGGHKNTEAFF	TGCAGCGGGGGACACAAGAACACTGAAGCTTTCTTT
TRBD1	TRBV5-1	NA	TRBJ1-6	CASSSGTGVGSPLHF	TGCGCCAGCAGCTCCGGGACAGGGGTAGGATCACCCCTCCACTTT
NA	TRBV7-9	many	TRBJ1-1	CASTMRRGARTEAFF	TGTGCCAGCACCATGAGGAGGGGTGCCAGGACTGAAGCTTTCTTT
NA	TRBV10-3	NA	TRBJ1-1	CAISESPEVGTEAFF	TGTGCCATCAGTGAGTCTCCGGAGGTGGGCACTGAAGCTTTCTTT
NA	TRBV24-1	NA	TRBJ2-7	CATSEGPTYEQYF	TGTGCCACCAGTGAGGGTCCCACCTACGAGCAGTACTTC
TRBD2	TRBV10-3	NA	TRBJ2-3	CAISPASGSTDTQYF	TGTGCCATCAGTCCCGCTAGCGGTAGCACAGATACGCAGTATTTT
NA	TRBV6-1	NA	TRBJ1-6	CASNGGAYNSPLHF	TGTGCCAGCAATGGGGGGGCCTATAATTCACCCCTCCACTTT
NA	TRBV9	few	TRBJ1-2	CASSPTAANYGYTF	TGTGCCAGCAGCCCGACAGCCGCGAACTATGGCTACACCTTC
TRBD1	TRBV7-9	NA	TRBJ1-2	CASSFDREYGYTF	TGTGCCAGCAGCTTTGACAGGGAGTATGGCTACACCTTC
NA	TRBV29-1	few	TRBJ2-3	CSVIPRGVSTDTQYF	TGCAGCGTCATACCAAGGGGGGTGAGCACAGATACGCAGTATTTT
NA	TRBV10-3	NA	TRBJ1-5	CAISESQGNQPQHF	TGTGCCATCAGTGAGTCGCAGGGAAATCAGCCCCAGCATTTT
NA	TRBV5-4	NA	TRBJ1-2	CASSLISTDNYGYTF	TGTGCCAGCAGCTTGATCTCTACAGACAACTATGGCTACACCTTC